The present T cell receptor (beta chain) was sequenced within a study of T cell clonotyping in hematopoietic cell transplantation. On this clone itself: Its antigen is not identified.

General study results and limits: Recipient TCR diversity dropped after transplant; expanded clonotypes rose from day 30 to 180. Graft donor and pretransplant recipient Inverse Simpson Index values predicted broader posttransplant TCR diversity. Without cell sorting, CD4 versus CD8 contributions remain unresolved.

Recipients were bled about 28 days pretransplant and at posttransplant days 30, 100, 180. The ends were cut back, 4 bases at V and 4 bases at J, with 10 bases in the middle. The CDR3 has 13 residues. Germline CDR1 reads MNHNY; CDR2 reads SVGAGI (reference sequence). Sequencing used immunoSEQ multiplex PCR; TCRdb keeps in-frame clones, though not all of them. The top ten hold under 1.5% of the sample, which has more than 6,500 clones, about 95% seen once. The clonotype was recovered from a male patient in his sixties who had an allogeneic stem cell transplant from an unrelated donor, so T cells may come from the graft donor. Some clones in this sample may be carry-over from other donors' samples. The sample here was peripheral blood mononuclear cells, taken 30 days after allogeneic stem cell transplant. The chain has TRBV6-6 and TRBJ1-1; D ambiguous. As DNA, the CDR3 is TGTGCCAGCAGTTGGCAGGTGGGCACTGAAGCTTTCTTT. It codes for CASSWQVGTEAFF.